Below, 23 T cell receptor beta chains from the same sample are listed, as sequenced in a study of neurological immune-mediated disorders (dated by TCRdb to about 2019). The time point tag for this specimen amounts to: longitudinal time-point 1 (baseline). The method behind the library was 5' RACE. The sequencing machine was an Illumina HiSeq 2500. TCRdb handled the public reads itself, with Q25 trimming in fastp and clone calling in MiXCR, and kept productive beta chains. Every distinct CDR3 protein forms one entry, paired with its most common genes and DNA. The sample includes roughly 61,000 distinct CDR3 sequences, with roughly 10% observed a single time. In total, the top ten clones hold 6.5% to 8% of the sample. Specimen: PBMCs. These receptors originate from a male donor with HTLV-1-associated myelopathy (HAM/TSP).

Points on this clonotype: The junction departs from the called germline gene at one end, perhaps through a read error. V usage is TRBV5-1 and J usage is TRBJ2-2; 14 nucleotides agree with TRBD2. There are 18 residues in the CDR3. Germline V lookup: CDR1 SGHRS, CDR2 YFSETQ. CDR3 coding DNA: TGCGCCAGCACGGGGACTAGCGGGGGCCCATTGAACACCGGGGAGCAGTTTTTT. Translation gives CASTGTSGGPLNTGEQFF.

On this clonotype: A read error is possible here, since a much larger clone lies one base away. The V and J genes are TRBV6-6 and TRBJ2-3; 11 nucleotides line up with TRBD2. Trimming removed 6 bases from V and 5 bases from J; junction bases left unmatched: 10. Germline V gene sequence: CDR1 MNHNY, CDR2 SVGAGI (reference sequence). CDR3 length: 16 residues. CDR3: CASRNFLAGGKDTQYF. The CDR3 DNA follows: TGTGCCAGCAGAAACTTTCTAGCGGGGGGCAAAGATACGCAGTATTTT.

V usage is TRBV5-6 and J usage is TRBJ1-1; D is uncertain. Looked up from germline, CDR1 is SGHDT and CDR2 is YYEEEE. Trimming pared 0 bases from V and 0 bases from J, leaving 3 bases between. The length of the CDR3 is 13 residues. CDR3 loop: CASSLALNTEAFF. Written as DNA, the CDR3 is TGTGCCAGCAGCTTGGCCCTGAACACTGAAGCTTTCTTT.

There are many counts of this clonotype. The chain joins TRBV10-1 to TRBJ2-1, with D uncertain. The CDR3 runs 15 residues. Germline CDR1 reads WNHNN; CDR2 reads SYGVQD (reference sequence). V was shortened by 2 bases and J by 6 bases, with 14 bases between the two germline ends. The CDR3 DNA sequence: TGCGCCAGCAGTGAGGGAAGAGGAAAGGGCAATGAGCAGTTCTTC. This sequence encodes CASSEGRGKGNEQFF.

For this clonotype: A much larger clonotype is one base distant, so this may be a read error. DNA of the CDR3: TGTGCCAGCAGTTTATCGGCAGGTCGCAATCCACCCCTCCACTTT. Translated, it gives CASSLSAGRNPPLHF. The V gene is TRBV28, the J gene TRBJ1-6; D ambiguous. Germline V gene lookup returns CDR1 MDHEN and CDR2 SYDVKM. V was clipped by 1 base and J by 11 bases, with 15 bases between them. This CDR3 is built from 15 residues.

This clonotype was counted ten times or more. The V call is TRBV27, the J call TRBJ2-4, with TRBD1 matching over 9 bases. Germline lookup yields CDR1 MNHEY and CDR2 SMNVEV (reference sequence). V lost 6 bases to trimming and J lost 7 bases; unmatched junction nucleotides: 10. The CDR3 covers 15 residues. The CDR3 here is CASRPTQGARNIQYF. The CDR3 bases are TGTGCCAGCAGACCCACACAGGGGGCACGGAACATTCAGTACTTC.

This clonotype occurred many times. CDR3: CAITPSNQETQYF. CDR3 coding DNA: TGTGCCATCACGCCTTCCAACCAAGAGACCCAGTACTTC. V gene TRBV10-3 combines with J gene TRBJ2-5; D is uncertain. V lost 7 bases and J 0 bases, leaving 9 bases between the germline ends. Germline-derived CDR1 and CDR2 are ENHRY and SYGVKD. The CDR3 totals 13 residues.

This clonotype has ten or more counts. This chain connects TRBV5-1 to TRBJ2-1, with a tentative D call TRBD2 (5 bases). The CDR3 is 13 residues long. Germline CDR1 reads SGHRS; CDR2 reads YFSETQ. V lost 2 bases and J lost 7, with 10 bases in between. CDR3 region: CASSFEGLNEQFF. The CDR3 bases are TGCGCCAGCAGCTTCGAGGGCTTGAATGAGCAGTTCTTC.

V gene TRBV20-1 combines with J gene TRBJ1-5; a weak D match, TRBD1 (5 bases). Trimming removed 6 bases from V and 4 bases from J, with 19 bases in between. This CDR3 comprises 15 residues. Germline-derived CDR1 and CDR2 are DFQATT and SNEGSKA (reference sequence). CDR3: CSASSERQLNQPQHF. The CDR3 bases are TGCAGTGCCAGCAGTGAAAGACAGCTTAATCAGCCCCAGCATTTT.

This clonotype was seen more than once but under ten times. The chain carries TRBV6-2 or TRBV6-3 and TRBJ2-2; 11 nucleotides align to TRBD2. Trimming took 2 bases from V and 5 from J; bases not matched to a gene: 4. The CDR3 extends over 16 amino acids. CDR1 MNHEY and CDR2 SVGEGT come from the germline V gene. The CDR3 here is CASSYVASGGTGELFF. CDR3 DNA: TGTGCCAGCAGTTACGTGGCTAGCGGGGGGACCGGGGAGCTGTTTTTT.

This clonotype has a count of ten or more. This rearrangement joins TRBV20-1 to TRBJ2-7; tentative D call: TRBD2 (5 bases). CDR1 is DFQATT, CDR2 SNEGSKA, per germline (reference sequence). The CDR3 consists of 15 residues. The V and J ends lost 0 bases and 0 bases respectively, with 12 bases between them. CDR3 in amino acids: CSARDYGGNSYEQYF. In nucleotides, the CDR3 is TGCAGTGCTAGAGATTATGGAGGAAACTCCTACGAGCAGTACTTC.

This clonotype was picked up many times. V is TRBV21-1 and J is TRBJ2-5; the table assigns TRBD2, which was not confirmed against the DNA. TRBV21-1 is a pseudogene locus. There are 15 residues in the CDR3. The CDR3 nucleotides are TGTGCCAGCAACGATTTTATTGAGGAGGGAGAGACCCAGTACTTC. This translates into CASNDFIEEGETQYF.

In regard to this clonotype: A much larger clone lies a single base off, so this may be a read error. CDR3 nucleotides: TGTGCCATCAGCCTCAGGACTAGCGGGGGAGAGACCCAGTACTTC. Its translation: CAISLRTSGGETQYF. This chain uses TRBV9 with TRBJ2-5; 13 bases are a match to TRBD2. Germline CDR1 and CDR2: SGDLS and YYNGEE. This CDR3 region has 15 residues. Looking up the rest from reference TRBV9 and TRBJ2-5 gives the full variable domain: DSGVTQTPKHLITATGQRVTLRCSPRSGDLSVYWYQQSLDQGLQFLIQYYNGEERAKGNILERFSAQQFPDLHSELNLSSLELGDSALYFCAISLRTSGGETQYFGPGTRLLVL.

This clonotype appeared many times. The chain carries TRBV6-5 and TRBJ1-3; D is perhaps TRBD1 (6 bases). The CDR3 covers 17 residues. The germline gives CDR1 MNHEY, CDR2 SVGAGI. Trimming took off 0 bases at V and 4 bases at J, with 16 bases between the two ends. CDR3 DNA sequence: TGTGCCAGCAGTTACTCGAAATCCCAGGGGTACGGAAACACCATATATTTT. This codes for CASSYSKSQGYGNTIYF.

This clonotype was found many times. V and J are TRBV5-6 and TRBJ2-4; D unresolved. The ends were cut back, 0 bases at V and 5 bases at J, with 9 bases in the middle. Germline CDR1 and CDR2: SGHDT and YYEEEE. CDR3 length equals 14 residues. The CDR3 nucleotides read TGTGCCAGCAGCTTGGTTTCGGCGGAAAACATTCAGTACTTC. Translation gives CASSLVSAENIQYF. Using reference TRBV5-6 and TRBJ2-4 for the parts outside the CDR3, the full variable domain is DAGVTQSPTHLIKTRGQQVTLRCSPKSGHDTVSWYQQALGQGPQFIFQYYEEEERQRGNFPDRFSGHQFPNYSSELNVNALLLGDSALYLCASSLVSAENIQYFGAGTRLSVL.

This clonotype was observed a few times. The rearrangement joins TRBV7-6 to TRBJ2-2, with a weak D call TRBD1 (7 bases). Trimming cost V 2 bases and J 2 bases, with 12 bases left between them. CDR1 is SGHVS, CDR2 FNYEAQ, per germline. This CDR3 region has 16 residues. CDR3 DNA sequence: TGTGCCAGCAGCTTATTCCAGGGGGGTAACACCGGGGAGCTGTTTTTT. Amino acids: CASSLFQGGNTGELFF.

This clonotype was detected many times. V is TRBV20-1 and J is TRBJ2-3, with TRBD2 matching 7 bases. Trimming removed 1 base from V and 5 bases from J; junction bases left unmatched: 6. Germline V lookup: CDR1 DFQATT, CDR2 SNEGSKA (reference sequence). This CDR3 comprises 14 residues. CDR3 nucleotide sequence: TGCAGTGCTAGAGGAACGGGGGGTCTAGATACGCAGTATTTT. Its protein product is CSARGTGGLDTQYF.

This clonotype was seen many times. This sequence joins TRBV3-1 and TRBJ2-2, with 9 bases aligning to TRBD1. J gave up 1 base and V 2 bases, and 2 bases lay outside the gene matches. CDR3 length equals 16 residues. Germline V gene sequence: CDR1 LGHDT, CDR2 YNNKEL (reference sequence). CDR3 bases: TGTGCCAGCAGCCAACCGACAGGGGGGAACACCGGGGAGCTGTTTTTT. The encoded protein is CASSQPTGGNTGELFF. The entire variable domain, with the rest obtained from reference TRBV3-1 and TRBJ2-2, is as follows: DTAVSQTPKYLVTQMGNDKSIKCEQNLGHDTMYWYKQDSKKFLKIMFSYNNKELIINETVPNRFSPKSPDKAHLNLHINSLELGDSAVYFCASSQPTGGNTGELFFGEGSRLTVL.

Concerning this clonotype itself: Being one base from a much bigger clone, this may be a read error. The V call is TRBV5-6, the J call TRBJ2-1; TRBD2 matches at 11 bases. Germline CDR1 reads SGHDT; CDR2 reads YYEEEE. The CDR3 runs to 18 residues. For the CDR3, the DNA is TGTGTCAGCAGCTTGGGGACTAGCGGAAGGAGCTCCTACAATGAGCAGTTCTTC. It codes for CVSSLGTSGRSSYNEQFF.

This clonotype was recorded many times. The chain has TRBV4-1 and TRBJ2-4; D may be TRBD2 (7 bases). V gave up 0 bases and J gave up 0 bases, with 12 bases separating them. The CDR3 totals 17 residues. The germline gives CDR1 MGHRA, CDR2 YSYEKL. The CDR3 loop reads CASSQDAGAVAKNIQYF. The CDR3 DNA is TGCGCCAGCAGCCAAGATGCGGGGGCAGTAGCCAAAAACATTCAGTACTTC.

This clonotype was found many times. The CDR3 is CSIRAPTPETQYF. The DNA for the CDR3 is TGCAGCATAAGGGCCCCGACCCCAGAGACCCAGTACTTC. This chain connects TRBV29-1 to TRBJ2-5; no clear D gene. Trimming cost V 8 bases and J 4 bases, with 17 bases left between them. The CDR3 runs 13 residues. Germline-derived CDR1 and CDR2 are SQVTM and ANQGSEA.

This clonotype turned up a few times. A much larger clone lies one base from this, so it may be a read error. The V gene is TRBV20-1, the J gene TRBJ2-7, with no clear D. Germline loops: CDR1 DFQATT, CDR2 SNEGSKA (reference sequence). There are 14 residues in the CDR3. V shed 0 bases and J shed 0 bases, with 9 bases lying between them. As DNA, the CDR3 is TGCAGTGCTAGAGAAGGCGACAACTCCTACGAGCAGTACTTC. Its translation is CSAREGDNSYEQYF.

The table lists this clonotype with many counts. J is TRBJ2-1 and V is TRBV24-1; no clear D. V dropped 7 bases and J dropped 5 bases, with 8 bases sitting between them. There are 12 residues in the CDR3. The germline V gene has CDR1 KGHDR and CDR2 SFDVKD. CDR3 sequence: CATRSRDNEQFF. The CDR3, as DNA: TGTGCCACCAGATCACGGGACAATGAGCAGTTCTTC.